Below are 9 T cell receptor beta chains sequenced from a single sample in a study of T-cell reconstitution after alpha-beta-depleted transplantation in children. Unique molecular identifiers were used to barcode this TCRbeta library. TCRdb re-called the PCR reads through MiXCR, storing one row per CDR3 protein. The table lists roughly 500,000 distinct CDR3 sequences, about 30% of them singletons. This sample comprised PBMCs from the stem cell graft donor, obtained from the stem cell graft. The receptor set was obtained from a human donor who donated a stem cell graft to a child with aplastic anemia.

This clonotype was counted between two and nine times. The chain combines TRBV5-6 with TRBJ2-4; D unclear. V dropped 0 bases and J dropped 0 bases, with 4 bases sitting between them. The CDR3 extends over 14 amino acids. Per germline, CDR1 SGHDT and CDR2 YYEEEE. The CDR3 DNA is TGTGCCAGCAGCTTGGGAATAGCCAAAAACATTCAGTACTTC. Amino acids: CASSLGIAKNIQYF. Full variable domain (outside the CDR3, taken from reference TRBV5-6 and TRBJ2-4): DAGVTQSPTHLIKTRGQQVTLRCSPKSGHDTVSWYQQALGQGPQFIFQYYEEEERQRGNFPDRFSGHQFPNYSSELNVNALLLGDSALYLCASSLGIAKNIQYFGAGTRLSVL.

The chain links TRBV12-3 or TRBV12-4 to TRBJ1-1; no reliable D call. Trimming removed 3 bases at V and 4 bases at J, with 12 bases between. The CDR3 is made up of 14 amino acids. The CDR3 sequence is CASSFTDDSTEAFF. The CDR3 DNA sequence: TGTGCCAGCAGTTTCACAGATGACTCCACTGAAGCTTTCTTT.

This clonotype was seen only a few times. The CDR3 is CASSQDGGRPDTQYF. The CDR3 nucleotides read TGTGCCAGCAGCCAAGATGGGGGACGACCAGATACGCAGTATTTT. The chain links TRBV4-2 to TRBJ2-3, with D perhaps assigned TRBD1 or TRBD2 (5 bases each). The CDR3 sequence is 15 residues long. V dropped 0 bases and J dropped 4 bases, with 11 bases sitting between them. Germline assignment: CDR1 LGHNA and CDR2 YNFKEQ.

This rearrangement joins TRBV4-3 to TRBJ2-3, with D perhaps TRBD1 (5 bases). Germline V lookup: CDR1 LGHNA, CDR2 YSLEER. Deletions cut 1 base from V and 6 bases from J, with 11 bases between. The length of the CDR3 is 14 residues. The CDR3 DNA reads TGCGCCAGCAGCCAAGTTCAGGGTGCGGATACGCAGTATTTT. Translating gives CASSQVQGADTQYF.

This clonotype appeared a few times. The V call is TRBV6-5, the J call TRBJ1-2; a possible D gene is TRBD1 (5 bases). With 2 bases removed from V and 7 bases from J, the gap between germline ends came to 8 bases. Germline assignment: CDR1 MNHEY and CDR2 SVGAGI. The CDR3 totals 12 residues. The CDR3 coding sequence is TGTGCCAGCAGTTACCCAGGGTCTGGCTACACCTTC. Translation gives CASSYPGSGYTF.

The chain recombines TRBV5-1 with TRBJ2-4; 7 nucleotides match TRBD1. Germline CDR1 is SGHRS and CDR2 is YFSETQ. The CDR3 consists of 14 residues. V shed 6 bases and J 8 bases; nucleotides not matched to a gene: 11. CDR3 coding DNA: TGCGCCAGCAAAATAAGCAGGGGGTCGGACATTCAGTACTTC. This codes for CASKISRGSDIQYF.

This clonotype is a singleton in its sample. The junction departs from the called germline gene at one end, perhaps through a read error. This chain joins TRBV20-1 and TRBJ2-1, with TRBD2 identical over 11 bases. The CDR3 sequence is 16 residues long. Per germline, CDR1 DFQATT and CDR2 SNEGSKA (reference sequence). DNA of the CDR3: TGCACTGCTAGACCTATGGGGACTAGCGGTTACAATGAGCAGTTCTTC. Translated, it gives CTARPMGTSGYNEQFF.

The chain uses TRBV6-2 or TRBV6-3 and TRBJ2-3, with TRBD2 matching 8 bases. Germline V gene data show CDR1 as MNHEY and CDR2 as SVGEGT. The CDR3 totals 16 residues. The ends lost 3 bases at V and 2 bases at J; junction bases unmatched: 7. The CDR3 sequence: CASSYSVAGNTDTQYF. CDR3 nucleotides: TGTGCCAGCAGTTATTCGGTAGCGGGAAACACAGATACGCAGTATTTT.

Only a few counts were recorded for this clonotype. V gene TRBV28 combines with J gene TRBJ1-5; unclear D gene. The CDR3 runs 12 residues. Germline V gives CDR1 MDHEN, CDR2 SYDVKM. V lost 6 bases to trimming and J lost 7 bases, with 10 bases between them. In nucleotides, the CDR3 is TGTGCCAGCAGCATCCTTTTGCAGCCCCAGCATTTT. Its translation is CASSILLQPQHF. The full variable domain, rest sourced from reference TRBV28 and TRBJ1-5, is DVKVTQSSRYLVKRTGEKVFLECVQDMDHENMFWYRQDPGLGLRLIYFSYDVKMKEKGDIPEGYSVSREKKERFSLILESASTNQTSMYLCASSILLQPQHFGDGTRLSIL.